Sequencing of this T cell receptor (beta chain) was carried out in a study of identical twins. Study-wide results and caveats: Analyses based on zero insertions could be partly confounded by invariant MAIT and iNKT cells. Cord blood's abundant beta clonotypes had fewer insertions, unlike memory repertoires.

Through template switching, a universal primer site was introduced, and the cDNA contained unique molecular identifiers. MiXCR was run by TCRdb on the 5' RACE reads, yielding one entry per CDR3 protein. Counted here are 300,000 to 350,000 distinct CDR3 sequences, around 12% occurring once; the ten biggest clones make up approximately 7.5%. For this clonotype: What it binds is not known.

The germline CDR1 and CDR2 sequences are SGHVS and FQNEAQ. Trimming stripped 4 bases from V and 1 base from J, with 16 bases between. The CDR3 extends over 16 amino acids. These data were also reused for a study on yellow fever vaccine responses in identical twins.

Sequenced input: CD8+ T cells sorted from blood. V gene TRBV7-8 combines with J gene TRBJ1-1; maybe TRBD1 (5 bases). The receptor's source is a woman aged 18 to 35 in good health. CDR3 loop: CASSSDGGVQNTEAFF. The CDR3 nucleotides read TGTGCCAGCAGCTCGGATGGAGGGGTCCAGAACACTGAAGCTTTCTTT.